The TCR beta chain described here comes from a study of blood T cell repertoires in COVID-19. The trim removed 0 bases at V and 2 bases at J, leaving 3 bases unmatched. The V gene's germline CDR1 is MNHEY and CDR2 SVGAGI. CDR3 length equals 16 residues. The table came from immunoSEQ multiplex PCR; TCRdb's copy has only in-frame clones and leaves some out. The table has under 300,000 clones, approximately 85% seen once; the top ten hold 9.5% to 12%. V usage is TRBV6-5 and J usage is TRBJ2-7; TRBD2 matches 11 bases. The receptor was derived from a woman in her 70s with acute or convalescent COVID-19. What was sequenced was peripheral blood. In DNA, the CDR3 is TGTGCCAGCAGTTACTCTCTAGCGGGGGGAGCCTACGAGCAGTACTTC. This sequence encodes CASSYSLAGGAYEQYF.